The following is a T cell receptor beta chain sequence with its context. These data come from a study of blood T cell repertoires in COVID-19. Study-wide background: PBMCs, B-cell-depleted T cells, or T cells provided the cDNA or gDNA that made up the material.

Clones were sequenced by immunoSEQ multiplex PCR, and TCRdb holds only the in-frame ones, with some missing. The profile shows roughly 11,000 clones, about 71% of them singletons. The CDR3 spans 14 residues. Unmatched junction bases numbered 9, after V lost 3 bases and J lost 8 bases. Looked up from germline, CDR1 is SGHTS and CDR2 is YDEGEE. The chain is built from TRBV5-8 and TRBJ1-2; 8 bases match TRBD1. The clonotype comes from a man in his sixties with COVID-19, enrolled during active disease. Sequencing input: peripheral blood. The CDR3 is CASSSRTGKEGYTF. The CDR3 DNA is TGTGCCAGCAGCTCTAGGACAGGGAAAGAGGGCTACACCTTC.